A single sample gave rise to the 5 T cell receptor beta chains below, sequenced in a study of OX40 agonist ivuxolimab in advanced cancers. This table comes from immunoSEQ multiplex PCR, and its TCRdb copy is limited to in-frame clones, with some not included. The sample holds fewer than 90,000 clones, around nine tenths seen once. The source was CD4+ or CD8+ T cells sorted from blood, collected in a trial of the OX40 agonist ivuxolimab. The receptor set was obtained from an adult with an advanced solid tumor such as melanoma, head and neck, liver or kidney cancer.

This clone was observed a handful of times. The rearrangement links TRBV6-5 to TRBJ1-6, with 10 bases fitting TRBD1. J was trimmed by 6 bases and V by 2 bases; bases with no gene match: 4. CDR3 size: 16 residues. The germline V gene encodes CDR1 MNHEY and CDR2 SVGAGI. The CDR3 DNA follows: TGTGCCAGCAGTTACGGGGGACAGGGGTTTAATTCACCCCTCCACTTT. It specifies CASSYGGQGFNSPLHF.

The V and J genes are TRBV7-3 and TRBJ1-2; D may be TRBD1 (5 bases). The CDR3 is 15 amino acids. Germline V CDR1 and CDR2: SGHTA, FQGTGA. The ends were cut back, 5 bases at V and 4 bases at J, with 17 bases in the middle. The CDR3 reads CASSPRTGTTYGYTF. CDR3 bases: TGTGCCAGCAGCCCCCGGACCGGGACGACCTATGGCTACACCTTC.

This rearrangement joins TRBV5-1 to TRBJ2-7, with 9 bases matching TRBD2. CDR3 length equals 18 residues. Losses at the gene ends were 0 bases for V and 0 bases for J; bases not matched to a gene: 10. The V gene's germline CDR1 is SGHRS and CDR2 YFSETQ. The CDR3 DNA reads as TGCGCCAGCAGCTTGGGCCTGGGACTAGCCACCATCTCCTACGAGCAGTACTTC. It encodes CASSLGLGLATISYEQYF. The full variable domain, its missing parts supplied by reference TRBV5-1 and TRBJ2-7, is KAGVTQTPRYLIKTRGQQVTLSCSPISGHRSVSWYQQTPGQGLQFLFEYFSETQRNKGNFPGRFSGRQFSNSRSEMNVSTLELGDSALYLCASSLGLGLATISYEQYFGPGTRLTVT.

The chain recombines TRBV29-1 with TRBJ1-1, with D tentatively TRBD1 (5 bases). V shed 1 base and J shed 5 bases, with 11 bases lying between them. Germline lookup yields CDR1 SQVTM and CDR2 ANQGSEA. The CDR3 is 13 amino acids. The CDR3 loop reads CSVEVGRGTEAFF. The CDR3 nucleotides are TGCAGCGTTGAAGTAGGTCGGGGGACTGAAGCTTTCTTT.

V usage is TRBV11-1 and J usage is TRBJ1-1; D gene ambiguous. Trimming removed 1 base from V and 1 base from J, with 10 bases in between. The CDR3 has 15 residues. Germline loops: CDR1 SGHAT, CDR2 FQDESV (reference sequence). In DNA form, the CDR3 reads TGTGCCAGCAGCTTAGGGCTCCGTGAGAACACTGAAGCTTTCTTT. Protein: CASSLGLRENTEAFF.